This TCR beta chain is drawn from a study of blood T cell repertoires in COVID-19. Study at large: Italy, Spain and the United States were the sources of the convalescent and acute COVID-19 samples. The cDNA or gDNA used as material had been derived from T cells, B-cell-depleted T cells, or PBMCs.

Authors' processing steps: Amplification with reference gene primers provided the estimates of nucleated cell counts. Clones were read by immunoSEQ multiplex PCR, and TCRdb kept only the in-frame ones, dropping some. Clone size and V and J calls were adopted from that table, with D and trimming inferred from the DNA. Seen here are about 140,000 clones, 80% to 85% observed once, and the top ten hold about 8%. Unmatched junction bases numbered 8, after V lost 5 bases and J lost 4 bases. This CDR3 region has 15 residues. CDR1 MNHEY and CDR2 SMNVEV come from the germline V gene (reference sequence). The TCR originated in a human donor in a cohort sampled during active COVID-19. J is TRBJ2-7 and V is TRBV27, with 10 bases aligning to TRBD1. The sample consisted of peripheral blood. CDR3 sequence reads: CASSMGQGKYYEQYF. The CDR3 DNA is TGTGCCAGCAGTATGGGACAGGGGAAGTATTACGAGCAGTACTTC.